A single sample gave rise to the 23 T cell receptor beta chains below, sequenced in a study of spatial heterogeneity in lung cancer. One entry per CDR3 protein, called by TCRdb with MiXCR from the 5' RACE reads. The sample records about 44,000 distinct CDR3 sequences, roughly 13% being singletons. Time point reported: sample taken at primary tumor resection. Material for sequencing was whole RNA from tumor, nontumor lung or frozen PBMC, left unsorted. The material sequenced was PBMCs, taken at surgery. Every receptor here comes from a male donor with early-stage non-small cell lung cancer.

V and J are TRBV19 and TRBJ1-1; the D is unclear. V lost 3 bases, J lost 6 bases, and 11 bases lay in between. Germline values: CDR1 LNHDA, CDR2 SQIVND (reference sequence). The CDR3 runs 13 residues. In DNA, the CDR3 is TGTGCCAGTAGTATCCTCATCCGGCCTGAAGCTTTCTTT. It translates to CASSILIRPEAFF. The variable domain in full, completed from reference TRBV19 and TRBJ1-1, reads DGGITQSPKYLFRKEGQNVTLSCEQNLNHDAMYWYRQDPGQGLRLIYYSQIVNDFQKGDIAEGYSVSREKKESFPLTVTSAQKNPTAFYLCASSILIRPEAFFGQGTRLTVV.

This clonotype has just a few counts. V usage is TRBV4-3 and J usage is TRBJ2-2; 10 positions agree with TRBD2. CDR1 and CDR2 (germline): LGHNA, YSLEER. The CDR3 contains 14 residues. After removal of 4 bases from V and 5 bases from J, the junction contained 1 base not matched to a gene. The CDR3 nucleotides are TGCGCCAGCAGCCGTAGCGGGAGGACCGGGGAGCTGTTTTTT. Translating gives CASSRSGRTGELFF.

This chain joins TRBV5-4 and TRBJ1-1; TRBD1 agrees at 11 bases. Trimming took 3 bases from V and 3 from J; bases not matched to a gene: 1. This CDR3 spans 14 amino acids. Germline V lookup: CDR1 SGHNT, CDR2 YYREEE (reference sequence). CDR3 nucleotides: TGTGCCAGCAGCTGGGGACAGGGGGACACTGAAGCTTTCTTT. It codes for CASSWGQGDTEAFF.

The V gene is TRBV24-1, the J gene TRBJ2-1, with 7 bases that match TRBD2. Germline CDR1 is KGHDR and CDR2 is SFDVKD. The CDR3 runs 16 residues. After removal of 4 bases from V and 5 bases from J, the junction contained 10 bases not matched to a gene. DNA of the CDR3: TGTGCCACCAGTGACCCCGGGACTACGATGGACAATGAGCAGTTCTTC. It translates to CATSDPGTTMDNEQFF.

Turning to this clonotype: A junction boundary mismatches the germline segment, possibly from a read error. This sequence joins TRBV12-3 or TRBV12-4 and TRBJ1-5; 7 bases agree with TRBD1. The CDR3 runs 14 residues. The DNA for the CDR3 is TGTGCCAGCAGTTTGGACAGGATAAATCAGCCCCACCATTTT. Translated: CASSLDRINQPHHF.

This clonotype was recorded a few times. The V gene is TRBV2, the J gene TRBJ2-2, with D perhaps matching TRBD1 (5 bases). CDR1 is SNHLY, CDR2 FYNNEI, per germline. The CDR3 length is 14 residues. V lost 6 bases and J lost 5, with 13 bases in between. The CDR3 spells CASSPLRETGELFF. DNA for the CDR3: TGTGCCAGCAGCCCCCTCAGGGAAACCGGGGAGCTGTTTTTT.

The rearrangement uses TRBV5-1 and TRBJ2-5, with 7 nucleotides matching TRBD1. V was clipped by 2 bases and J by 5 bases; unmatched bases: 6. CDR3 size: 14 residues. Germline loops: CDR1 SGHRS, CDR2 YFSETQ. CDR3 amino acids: CASSLEGASETQYF. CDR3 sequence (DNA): TGCGCCAGCAGCTTAGAGGGGGCGTCGGAGACCCAGTACTTC.

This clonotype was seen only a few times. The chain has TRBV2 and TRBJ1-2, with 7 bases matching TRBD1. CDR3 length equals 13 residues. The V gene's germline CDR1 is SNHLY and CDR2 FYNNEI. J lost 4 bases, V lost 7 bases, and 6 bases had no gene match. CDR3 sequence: CASNRQGGYGYTF. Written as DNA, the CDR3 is TGTGCCAGCAACAGACAGGGAGGCTATGGCTACACCTTC.

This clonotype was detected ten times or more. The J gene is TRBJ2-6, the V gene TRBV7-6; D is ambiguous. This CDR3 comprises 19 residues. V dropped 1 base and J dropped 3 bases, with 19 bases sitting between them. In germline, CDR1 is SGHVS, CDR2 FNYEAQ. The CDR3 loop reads CASSLVFGPKSNGANVLTF. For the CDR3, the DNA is TGTGCCAGCAGCTTAGTGTTTGGACCCAAGTCCAATGGGGCCAACGTCCTGACTTTC.

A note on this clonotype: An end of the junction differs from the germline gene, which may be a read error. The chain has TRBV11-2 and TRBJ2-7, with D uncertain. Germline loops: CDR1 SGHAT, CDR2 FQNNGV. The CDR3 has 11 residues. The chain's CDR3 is CASSFLGEQCF. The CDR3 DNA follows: TGTGCCAGCAGCTTCCTCGGCGAGCAGTGCTTC.

Here the CDR3 DNA reads TGTGCCAGCAGCCCCCAGGGGACAGGACCCTACGAGCAGTACTTC. Translated: CASSPQGTGPYEQYF. This chain links TRBV9 with TRBJ2-7, with 8 bases identical to TRBD1. This CDR3 spans 15 amino acids. The germline V gene encodes CDR1 SGDLS and CDR2 YYNGEE. V lost 4 bases to trimming and J lost 2 bases; unmatched junction nucleotides: 8.

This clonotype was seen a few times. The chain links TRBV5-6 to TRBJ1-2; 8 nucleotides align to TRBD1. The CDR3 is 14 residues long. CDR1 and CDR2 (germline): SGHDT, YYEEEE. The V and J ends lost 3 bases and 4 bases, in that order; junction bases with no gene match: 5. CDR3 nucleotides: TGTGCCAGCAGCTCCACCGGGACAGGCTATGGCTACACCTTC. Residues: CASSSTGTGYGYTF.

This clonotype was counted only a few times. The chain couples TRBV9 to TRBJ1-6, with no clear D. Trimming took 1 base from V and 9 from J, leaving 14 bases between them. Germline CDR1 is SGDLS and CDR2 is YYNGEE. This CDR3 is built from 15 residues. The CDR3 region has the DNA TGTGCCAGCAGCGTAATGACAATGGCAGGTTCACCCCTCCACTTT. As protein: CASSVMTMAGSPLHF.

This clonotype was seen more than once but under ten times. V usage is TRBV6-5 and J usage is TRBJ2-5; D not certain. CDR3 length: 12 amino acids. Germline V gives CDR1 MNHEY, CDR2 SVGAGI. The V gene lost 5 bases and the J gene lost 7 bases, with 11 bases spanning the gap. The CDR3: CASSPPVGTQYF. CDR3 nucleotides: TGTGCCAGCAGTCCCCCGGTGGGGACCCAGTACTTC.

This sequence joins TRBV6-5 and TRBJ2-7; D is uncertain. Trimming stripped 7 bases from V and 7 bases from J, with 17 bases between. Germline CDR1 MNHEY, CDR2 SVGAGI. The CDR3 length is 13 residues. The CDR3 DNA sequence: TGTGCCAGCAAGAAGTGGACCCCACCAGAGCAGTACTTC. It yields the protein CASKKWTPPEQYF.

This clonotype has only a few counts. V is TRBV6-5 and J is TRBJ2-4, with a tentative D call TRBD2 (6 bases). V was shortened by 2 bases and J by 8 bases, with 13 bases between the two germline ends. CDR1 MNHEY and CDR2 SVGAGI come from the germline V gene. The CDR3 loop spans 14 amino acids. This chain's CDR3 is CASSYGGNADIQYF. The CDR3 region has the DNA TGTGCCAGCAGTTACGGAGGGAACGCTGACATTCAGTACTTC.

CDR3 amino acids: CASSYQATGSRTEAFF. CDR3 in DNA: TGCGCCAGCAGCTACCAAGCGACAGGGTCGCGCACTGAAGCTTTCTTT. The chain has TRBV5-1 and TRBJ1-1, with 7 nucleotides matching TRBD1. The germline CDR1 and CDR2 sequences are SGHRS and YFSETQ. V was pared by 3 bases and J by 4 bases, with 12 bases of the junction left unmatched. This CDR3 contains 16 residues.

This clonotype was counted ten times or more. The CDR3 DNA is TGTGCCAGCAGTTACTCCGGACAGGGTAACGAGCAGTACTTC. Translated: CASSYSGQGNEQYF. This rearrangement joins TRBV6-5 to TRBJ2-7; 8 bases agree with TRBD1. Germline-derived CDR1 and CDR2 are MNHEY and SVGAGI. V gave up 0 bases and J gave up 5 bases; unmatched junction bases: 3. CDR3 size: 14 residues.

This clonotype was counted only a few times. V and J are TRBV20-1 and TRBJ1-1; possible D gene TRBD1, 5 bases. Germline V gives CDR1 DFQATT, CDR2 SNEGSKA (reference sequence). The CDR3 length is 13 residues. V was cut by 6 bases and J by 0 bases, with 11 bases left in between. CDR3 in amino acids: CSAPGHLNTEAFF. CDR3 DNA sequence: TGCAGTGCCCCAGGACATCTGAACACTGAAGCTTTCTTT.

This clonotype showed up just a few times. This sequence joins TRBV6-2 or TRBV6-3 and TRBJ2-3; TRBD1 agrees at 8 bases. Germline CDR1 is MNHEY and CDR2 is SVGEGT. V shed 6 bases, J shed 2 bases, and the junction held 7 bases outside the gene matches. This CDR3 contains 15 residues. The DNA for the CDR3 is TGTGCCAGCAGCTCCGGGACAGGACTCACAGATACGCAGTATTTT. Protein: CASSSGTGLTDTQYF.

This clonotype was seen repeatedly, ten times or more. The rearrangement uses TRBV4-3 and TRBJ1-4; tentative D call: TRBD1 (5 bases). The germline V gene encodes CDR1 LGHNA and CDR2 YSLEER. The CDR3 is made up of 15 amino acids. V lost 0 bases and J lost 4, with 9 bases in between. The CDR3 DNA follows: TGCGCCAGCAGCCAAGATCGAGGGGATAATGAAAAACTGTTTTTT. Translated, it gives CASSQDRGDNEKLFF.

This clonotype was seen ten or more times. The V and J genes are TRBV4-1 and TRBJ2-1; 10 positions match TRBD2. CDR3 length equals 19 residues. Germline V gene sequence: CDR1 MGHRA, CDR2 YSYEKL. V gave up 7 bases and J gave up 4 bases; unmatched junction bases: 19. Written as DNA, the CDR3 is TGCGCCAGCACCCCCCTCACTAGCGGGATGGGGAGGCGTTACAATGAGCAGTTCTTC. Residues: CASTPLTSGMGRRYNEQFF.

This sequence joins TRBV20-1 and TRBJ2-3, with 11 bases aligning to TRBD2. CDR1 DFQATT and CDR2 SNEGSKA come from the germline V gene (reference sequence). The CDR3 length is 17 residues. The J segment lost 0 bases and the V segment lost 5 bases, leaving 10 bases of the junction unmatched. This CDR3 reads CSAPWTSGLLSTDTQYF. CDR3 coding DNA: TGCAGTGCTCCCTGGACTAGCGGGCTACTGAGCACAGATACGCAGTATTTT.